The 30 T cell receptor beta chains below all came from one sample that was sequenced in a study of blood T cell repertoires in COVID-19. TCRdb keeps only in-frame clones here, not all; method: immunoSEQ multiplex PCR. This sample yields roughly 78,000 clones, of which approximately 87% are seen a single time; 15% to 20% belongs to the top ten. The sample consisted of peripheral blood. The receptors stem from an elderly woman with acute or convalescent COVID-19.

This CDR3 reads CASSLGGLGYGYTF. Here the CDR3 DNA reads TGTGCCAGCAGCCTCGGCGGGCTCGGCTATGGCTACACCTTC. This chain joins TRBV3-1 (or the pseudogene TRBV3-2) and TRBJ1-2; no definite D call. The V gene lost 4 bases and the J gene lost 4 bases, with 13 bases spanning the gap. The CDR3 contains 14 residues. Germline CDR1 is LGHDT and CDR2 is YNNKEL (reference sequence).

This clone has just one count. The chain joins TRBV11-3 to TRBJ2-5; possible D gene TRBD1, 5 bases. Germline CDR1 is SGHNT and CDR2 is YENEEA. Trimming stripped 3 bases from V and 3 bases from J, with 11 bases between. This CDR3 spans 14 amino acids. CDR3 sequence (DNA): TGTGCCAGCAGCTTTAGGGGAAAGAAAGAGACCCAGTACTTC. Its translation is CASSFRGKKETQYF.

The chain joins TRBV11-1 to TRBJ2-3; D perhaps matches TRBD1 (5 bases). The CDR3 covers 16 residues. The V end lost 5 bases, the J end lost 2 bases, and 17 bases lay between the germline ends. Germline-derived CDR1 and CDR2 are SGHAT and FQDESV (reference sequence). CDR3 in DNA: TGTGCCAGCAGCGCAAGAACCCAGGGCTACACAGATACGCAGTATTTT. Translating it yields CASSARTQGYTDTQYF.

The CDR3 loop is CATSDLRGTNEKLFF. CDR3 DNA: TGTGCCACCAGTGATTTGAGGGGAACTAATGAAAAACTGTTTTTT. The rearrangement links TRBV24-1 to TRBJ1-4; weak D call: TRBD1 (5 bases). This CDR3 contains 15 residues. The V gene's germline CDR1 is KGHDR and CDR2 SFDVKD. V was pared by 0 bases and J by 1 base, with 5 bases between.

The chain links TRBV4-1 to TRBJ2-3, with 12 bases that match TRBD2. The germline V gene encodes CDR1 MGHRA and CDR2 YSYEKL. This CDR3 contains 16 residues. Losses at the gene ends were 4 bases for V and 5 bases for J; bases not matched to a gene: 7. The CDR3 here is CASSLTLTSGRDTQYF. DNA of the CDR3: TGCGCCAGCAGCCTAACATTGACTAGCGGGAGAGATACGCAGTATTTT.

V is TRBV11-2 and J is TRBJ1-1; 10 bases line up with TRBD1. Germline-derived CDR1 and CDR2 are SGHAT and FQNNGV. The CDR3 totals 19 residues. V was clipped by 3 bases and J by 10 bases; unmatched bases: 23. CDR3 region: CASSLGQAGDRGSNLGAFF. CDR3 in DNA: TGTGCCAGCAGCTTGGGCCAGGCGGGGGACAGGGGTAGTAATTTGGGAGCTTTCTTT.

DNA of the CDR3: TGTGCCTGGAGTACCGGACAGACCTACGAGCAGTACTTC. This codes for CAWSTGQTYEQYF. This chain uses TRBV30 with TRBJ2-7; D is possibly TRBD1 (6 bases). Germline V CDR1 and CDR2: GTSNPN, SVGIG (reference sequence). With 2 bases removed from V and 2 bases from J, the gap between germline ends came to 10 bases. The CDR3 is 13 amino acids.

The chain couples TRBV3-1 (or the pseudogene TRBV3-2) to TRBJ1-5; a possible D gene is TRBD1 (6 bases). V was clipped by 0 bases and J by 3 bases, with 9 bases between them. Germline V gene data show CDR1 as LGHDT and CDR2 as YNNKEL (reference sequence). This CDR3 has 15 amino acids. CDR3 residues: CASSQDQGHNQPQHF. The CDR3 DNA follows: TGTGCCAGCAGCCAAGACCAGGGACACAATCAGCCCCAGCATTTT.

This rearrangement joins TRBV7-9 to TRBJ1-6; D gene uncertain. V was clipped by 3 bases and J by 8 bases, with 14 bases between them. This CDR3 has 15 amino acids. Germline lookup yields CDR1 SEHNR and CDR2 FQNEAQ (reference sequence). DNA of the CDR3: TGTGCCAGCAGCTTGACCTCCACACGGGATTCACCCCTCCACTTT. Amino acids: CASSLTSTRDSPLHF. The full variable domain, in which reference TRBV7-9 and TRBJ1-6 provide the parts outside the CDR3, is DTGVSQNPRHKITKRGQNVTFRCDPISEHNRLYWYRQTLGQGPEFLTYFQNEAQLEKSRLLSDRFSAERPKGSFSTLEIQRTEQGDSAMYLCASSLTSTRDSPLHFGNGTRLTVT.

The count of this clone is one. The chain recombines TRBV19 with TRBJ2-7, with TRBD2 matching 12 bases. The V and J ends lost 4 bases and 4 bases, in that order; junction bases with no gene match: 8. The germline V gene encodes CDR1 LNHDA and CDR2 SQIVND (reference sequence). The CDR3 length is 16 residues. The CDR3 DNA reads as TGTGCCAGTAGTACCGAGACTAGCGGGAGAGCATACGAGCAGTACTTC. Amino acid sequence: CASSTETSGRAYEQYF.

The sample holds one count of this clone. The gene calls are TRBV5-1 and TRBJ2-3; D possibly corresponds to TRBD2 (5 bases). Germline V gene data show CDR1 as SGHRS and CDR2 as YFSETQ. The CDR3 extends over 14 amino acids. The V and J ends lost 0 bases and 2 bases respectively, with 7 bases between them. The CDR3 nucleotides are TGCGCCAGCAGCTTGGAGCGGTACACAGATACGCAGTATTTT. It translates to CASSLERYTDTQYF. The full variable domain, with the rest looked up from reference TRBV5-1 and TRBJ2-3, is KAGVTQTPRYLIKTRGQQVTLSCSPISGHRSVSWYQQTPGQGLQFLFEYFSETQRNKGNFPGRFSGRQFSNSRSEMNVSTLELGDSALYLCASSLERYTDTQYFGPGTRLTVL.

This chain links TRBV5-1 with TRBJ2-1; 10 bases are a match to TRBD2. The germline CDR1 and CDR2 sequences are SGHRS and YFSETQ. Unmatched junction bases numbered 3, after V lost 0 bases and J lost 0 bases. This CDR3 has 17 residues. CDR3 coding DNA: TGCGCCAGCAGCTTGGCCAGCGGGAGGGGCTCCTACAATGAGCAGTTCTTC. Protein sequence: CASSLASGRGSYNEQFF.

V usage is TRBV5-6 and J usage is TRBJ2-4; D remains unclear. The CDR3 is 15 residues long. Germline CDR1 reads SGHDT; CDR2 reads YYEEEE. Trimming took off 5 bases at V and 0 bases at J, with 12 bases between the two ends. CDR3 coding DNA: TGTGCCAGCAGTCACAGTGGGCTAGCCAAAAACATTCAGTACTTC. This gives the protein CASSHSGLAKNIQYF.

This chain connects TRBV9 to TRBJ2-1, with 10 bases aligning to TRBD2. This CDR3 region has 14 residues. Germline CDR1 and CDR2: SGDLS and YYNGEE. Germline trimming cut 7 bases from V and 4 bases from J; bases unmatched to any gene: 5. Here the CDR3 DNA reads TGTGCCAGCGCTGGACTAGCGGAGTACAATGAGCAGTTCTTC. It encodes CASAGLAEYNEQFF.

The V gene is TRBV24-1, the J gene TRBJ2-3, with 7 nucleotides matching TRBD2. Germline CDR1 reads KGHDR; CDR2 reads SFDVKD. V lost 3 bases to trimming and J lost 2 bases; unmatched junction nucleotides: 4. This CDR3 comprises 15 residues. The CDR3 protein is CATSDGTTNTDTQYF. CDR3 bases: TGTGCCACCAGTGATGGGACTACAAACACAGATACGCAGTATTTT.

The CDR3 sequence is CASSSIADGVTEAFF. CDR3 DNA: TGTGCCAGCAGCAGCATTGCGGATGGTGTCACTGAAGCTTTCTTT. This chain joins TRBV7-2 and TRBJ1-1; D call uncertain. The CDR3 is made up of 15 amino acids. Germline-derived CDR1 and CDR2 are SGHTA and FQGNSA. V was pared by 5 bases and J by 4 bases, with 17 bases between.

This chain connects TRBV7-9 to TRBJ1-1; a possible D gene is TRBD1 (5 bases). The CDR3 loop spans 14 amino acids. V dropped 1 base and J dropped 8 bases, with 14 bases sitting between them. Germline V lookup: CDR1 SEHNR, CDR2 FQNEAQ (reference sequence). CDR3 nucleotide sequence: TGTGCCAGCAGCTTAGTAGGAGGGGCCGACGAAGCTTTCTTT. It is translated as CASSLVGGADEAFF. The whole variable domain, filled in from reference TRBV7-9 and TRBJ1-1, reads DTGVSQNPRHKITKRGQNVTFRCDPISEHNRLYWYRQTLGQGPEFLTYFQNEAQLEKSRLLSDRFSAERPKGSFSTLEIQRTEQGDSAMYLCASSLVGGADEAFFGQGTRLTVV.

This rearrangement joins TRBV5-1 to TRBJ2-7; 11 bases fit TRBD2. CDR1 is SGHRS and CDR2 is YFSETQ in the germline V gene. Trimming at V came to 1 base and at J to 4 bases, leaving 7 bases not matched to a gene. This CDR3 spans 16 amino acids. The CDR3 loop reads CASSLTSGSSVYEQYF. The CDR3 coding sequence is TGCGCCAGCAGCTTGACTAGCGGGAGCTCAGTATACGAGCAGTACTTC.

The V and J genes are TRBV29-1 and TRBJ1-5, with a weak D call TRBD1 (5 bases). The CDR3 runs 13 residues. CDR1 is SQVTM, CDR2 ANQGSEA, per germline. V was clipped by 5 bases and J by 7 bases, with 15 bases between them. In nucleotides, the CDR3 is TGCAGCGTTTCTCAGGGTGCGGGGCAGCCCCAGCATTTT. It codes for CSVSQGAGQPQHF.

The CDR3 loop is CASRAGTGATEAFF. CDR3 coding DNA: TGTGCCAGCAGGGCCGGGACAGGGGCGACTGAAGCTTTCTTT. The chain combines TRBV5-8 with TRBJ1-1; 10 nucleotides align to TRBD1. V gave up 5 bases and J gave up 5 bases; unmatched junction bases: 6. CDR1 is SGHTS, CDR2 YDEGEE, per germline. The CDR3 totals 14 residues.

This clone was recorded once. The chain employs TRBV24-1 and TRBJ2-1; 12 bases are shared with TRBD2. J was trimmed by 7 bases and V by 2 bases; bases with no gene match: 2. Germline V CDR1 and CDR2: KGHDR, SFDVKD. This CDR3 is built from 15 residues. This CDR3 is CATSDSGTSGNEQFF. In DNA form, the CDR3 reads TGTGCCACCAGTGATTCAGGGACTAGCGGGAATGAGCAGTTCTTC.

This clone was detected a few times. The V call is TRBV19, the J call TRBJ2-2; D is uncertain. Germline V lookup: CDR1 LNHDA, CDR2 SQIVND (reference sequence). The CDR3 has 14 amino acids. Trimming pared 1 base from V and 9 bases from J, leaving 12 bases between. CDR3 DNA: TGTGCCAGTAGTATAGGCGGTACCTCCCGGGAGCTGTTTTTT. Encoded protein: CASSIGGTSRELFF. The whole variable domain, filled in from reference TRBV19 and TRBJ2-2, reads DGGITQSPKYLFRKEGQNVTLSCEQNLNHDAMYWYRQDPGQGLRLIYYSQIVNDFQKGDIAEGYSVSREKKESFPLTVTSAQKNPTAFYLCASSIGGTSRELFFGEGSRLTVL.

The chain combines TRBV18 with TRBJ1-4; unclear D gene. The CDR3 consists of 16 residues. CDR1 is KGHSH, CDR2 LQKENI, per germline. Between the trimmed V and J ends, which lost 5 bases and 0 bases, there was a span of 13 bases. The chain's CDR3 is CASSSRPPATNEKLFF. In DNA, the CDR3 is TGTGCCAGCTCATCTCGTCCCCCAGCAACTAATGAAAAACTGTTTTTT.

Here the CDR3 reads CASSSQAIGQFF. The CDR3 bases are TGTGCCAGCAGCTCGCAGGCAATCGGGCAGTTCTTC. This chain links TRBV7-9 with TRBJ2-1; D gene ambiguous. CDR1 and CDR2 from the germline V gene are SEHNR and FQNEAQ (reference sequence). CDR3 length: 12 amino acids. With 4 bases removed from V and 12 bases from J, the gap between germline ends came to 13 bases.

The chain joins TRBV7-3 to TRBJ2-1, with D possibly TRBD1 on 7 matching bases. CDR1 and CDR2 (germline): SGHTA, FQGTGA. The CDR3 covers 19 residues. Between the trimmed V and J ends, which lost 5 bases and 7 bases, there was a span of 30 bases. CDR3 region: CASSPTPPGGRGRSNEQFF. CDR3 in DNA: TGTGCCAGCAGCCCGACTCCCCCGGGCGGCAGGGGGAGGTCAAATGAGCAGTTCTTC.

The rearrangement links TRBV15 to TRBJ2-1, with 8 bases aligning to TRBD1. The CDR3 is made up of 15 amino acids. CDR1 is LNHNV and CDR2 is YYDKDF in the germline V gene (reference sequence). J lost 4 bases, V lost 2 bases, and 4 bases had no gene match. The CDR3 DNA reads TGTGCCACCAGCAGACTGGACAGGGAATACAATGAGCAGTTCTTC. The encoded protein is CATSRLDREYNEQFF.

The chain couples TRBV2 to TRBJ1-1, with 8 bases that match TRBD1. The junction had 13 bases not matched to a gene; V was cut back by 6 bases and J by 4 bases. The CDR3 runs to 16 residues. Germline CDR1 reads SNHLY; CDR2 reads FYNNEI. The chain's CDR3 is CASRAGQGKGGTEAFF. CDR3 coding DNA: TGTGCCAGCAGGGCAGGACAGGGTAAGGGGGGCACTGAAGCTTTCTTT.

This clone was detected once. J is TRBJ1-1 and V is TRBV9, with 11 bases lining up with TRBD1. V shed 3 bases and J 4 bases; nucleotides not matched to a gene: 11. Germline CDR1 SGDLS, CDR2 YYNGEE. The CDR3 runs 17 residues. CDR3 residues: CASSGFRDRGITTEAFF. In DNA, the CDR3 is TGTGCCAGCAGCGGGTTCCGGGACAGGGGGATCACCACTGAAGCTTTCTTT.

CDR3: CASSLLAANTGELFF. The CDR3 bases are TGTGCCAGCAGTTTATTAGCGGCAAACACCGGGGAGCTGTTTTTT. This chain connects TRBV27 to TRBJ2-2; D perhaps matches TRBD2 (6 bases). V shed 1 base and J shed 2 bases, with 8 bases lying between them. The CDR3 has 15 residues. Germline V gene lookup returns CDR1 MNHEY and CDR2 SMNVEV (reference sequence).

This clone was counted only a few times. The V call is TRBV4-1, the J call TRBJ2-5, with D possibly being TRBD2 (5 bases). Germline CDR1 and CDR2: MGHRA and YSYEKL. This CDR3 comprises 13 residues. V dropped 0 bases and J dropped 11 bases, with 13 bases sitting between them. The CDR3 DNA sequence: TGCGCCAGCAGCCAAGAGAGGGAACGCTCTCAGTACTTC. The encoded protein is CASSQERERSQYF.